A selection of T cell receptor beta chains follows, all from one sample in a study of blood T cells in healthy people across ages. Each CDR3 protein is one row after TCRdb ran MiXCR on the 5' RACE reads. The sample carries under 750,000 distinct CDR3 sequences, around 50% recorded once. The specimen sequenced was blood. These receptor sequences come from a man older than 75 in good health. Both conserved end residues are part of each CDR3. A D gene is named only where the DNA matches it firmly. Clone size is shown for a subset of rows, as once, few, many or a class of expanded clone.

>TRBV28|few|TRBJ2-3|TRBD1
TGTGCCAGCCTTAGAGGGACAGACACAGATACGCAGTATTTT
CASLRGTDTDTQYF
>TRBV6-6|.|TRBJ1-5|.
TGTGCCAGCAGACTCTCAGGGGACGGCAATCAGCCCCAGCATTTT
CASRLSGDGNQPQHF
>TRBV12-3/TRBV12-4|.|TRBJ1-1|.
TGTGCCAGCAGTGTAGCGCTGTGGGATGAAGCTTTCTTT
CASSVALWDEAFF
>TRBV6-5|.|TRBJ1-1|.
TGTGCCACAAAACTACAGGGTCTGGGGAGCACTGAAGCTTTCTTT
CATKLQGLGSTEAFF
>TRBV18|.|TRBJ1-1|TRBD1
TGTGCCAGCTCGCCTTGGACTTCGACAGGGCAGAACACTGAAGCTTTCTTT
CASSPWTSTGQNTEAFF
>TRBV6-2/TRBV6-3|once|TRBJ1-1|.
TGTGCCAGCAGTTACGCCGGGAGGGGGGGCACTGAAGCTTTCTTT
CASSYAGRGGTEAFF
>TRBV20-1|.|TRBJ2-1|TRBD2
TGCAGTGTCACCAGCGGGACCCCCTACAATGAGCAGTTCTTC
CSVTSGTPYNEQFF
>TRBV7-2|few|TRBJ2-7|TRBD2
TGTGCCAGCAGCTTAGTCTTCGGGGGGTCCTACGAGCAGTACTTC
CASSLVFGGSYEQYF
>TRBV2|few|TRBJ2-7|.
TGTGCCAGCAAGTTAGAGGACGCGGCCTACGAGCAGTACTTC
CASKLEDAAYEQYF
>TRBV15|few|TRBJ2-1|TRBD2
TGTGCCACCAGCAGAGATGGGGGAGCGGGAGTTAATGAGCAGTTCTTC
CATSRDGGAGVNEQFF
>TRBV4-1|.|TRBJ1-1|.
TGCGCCAGCAGCCACAACAGCGGGAACACTGAAGCTTTCTTT
CASSHNSGNTEAFF
>TRBV6-6|few|TRBJ1-3|.
TGTGCCAGCAGCAGACGGAACTCTGGAAACACCATATATTTT
CASSRRNSGNTIYF
>TRBV7-2|few|TRBJ2-1|.
TGTGCCAGCAGCCCACTGACCTACAATGAGCAGTTCTTC
CASSPLTYNEQFF
>TRBV4-3|.|TRBJ1-6|.
TGCGCCAGCAGCCAAGATGCCCGGGGACCCCTCCACTTT
CASSQDARGPLHF
>TRBV7-2|.|TRBJ2-3|.
TGTGCCAGCAGCTTAGCGGTAGCGAGTACAGATACGCAGTATTTT
CASSLAVASTDTQYF
>TRBV29-1|many|TRBJ2-3|TRBD1
TGCAGCGTTCTACGACAGGGGAACACAGATACGCAGTATTTT
CSVLRQGNTDTQYF
>TRBV4-2|few|TRBJ1-2|.
TGTGCCAGCAGCCACACAAGTCCGATCTATGGCTACACCTTC
CASSHTSPIYGYTF
>TRBV21-1|few|TRBJ1-2|.
TGTGCCAGCAGCAAAGGGGACGTTAGCGGCTACACCTTC
CASSKGDVSGYTF
>TRBV20-1|.|TRBJ2-7|TRBD1
TGCAGTGCTGGACAGGGGGACCTCTACGAGCAGTACTTC
CSAGQGDLYEQYF
>TRBV19|.|TRBJ2-7|.
TGTGCCAGTAGTCTCCGGGACAACCTCTACGAGCAGTACTTC
CASSLRDNLYEQYF
>TRBV5-5|.|TRBJ1-1|.
TGTGCCAGCAGCTGGGGGGGGCACACTGAAGCTTTCTTT
CASSWGGHTEAFF
>TRBV7-2|once|TRBJ2-7|.
TGTGCCAGCAGCATCTCCGGGATCCCCGGGGGCTACGAGCAGTACTTC
CASSISGIPGGYEQYF
>TRBV7-2|.|TRBJ2-3|TRBD2
TGTGCCTGCAGCTCCCTGTCGGCTGGTGGCGGGGGGCAGTATTTT
CACSSLSAGGGGQYF
>TRBV29-1|few|TRBJ2-3|TRBD2
TGCAGCGAAACTAGCGGGGTAGATACGCAGTATTTT
CSETSGVDTQYF
>TRBV12-3/TRBV12-4|.|TRBJ2-1|TRBD2
TGTGCCAGCAGTCTTGCCCGGGGGGTCGGTGAGCAGTTCTTC
CASSLARGVGEQFF
>TRBV27|few|TRBJ2-3|.
TGTGCCAGCAGTTTATGGGCGGCCACAGATACGCAGTATTTT
CASSLWAATDTQYF